This T cell receptor beta chain comes out of a study of vaccination effects on CD4 cells after COVID-19. Measured with immunoSEQ multiplex PCR; TCRdb has only the in-frame clones, and not every one. The repertoire holds tens of thousands of clones, with around 74% as singletons. CD4+ T cell isolation took place after less than 13 days of culture. It was two doses of either the BNT162b2 or mRNA-1273 vaccine that participants received. Half-medium replacement with IL-2 medium occurred on days 3 and 7. The germline V gene encodes CDR1 SGHDN and CDR2 FVKESK. Trimming shortened V by 7 bases and J by 9 bases, and 19 bases separated the two germline ends. CDR3 size: 15 residues. Notes on the study in general: After vaccination, at late timepoints, clones induced by infection and by vaccine contracted markedly. Researchers reported few convalescent patients and no early post-infection timepoints in the study.

Comment on this clone: Its target is not known.

The chain combines TRBV14 with TRBJ1-6; D is possibly TRBD1 (5 bases). This sample comprised CD4+ T cells from PBMCs cultured without peptide, obtained after COVID-19 vaccination. The receptor was derived from a human donor who received a COVID-19 vaccine. The CDR3 spells CASNHMGETGSPLHF. The CDR3 DNA reads TGTGCCAGCAATCATATGGGGGAAACGGGTTCACCCCTCCACTTT.